The 26 T cell receptor beta chains given below trace back to one sample, sequenced in a study of Tregs in tolerant kidney transplant recipients. Libraries were prepared by immunoSEQ multiplex PCR; TCRdb keeps only in-frame clonotypes and omits some of them. The table includes under 45,000 clones, about 95% detected once. These receptors' antigens are unknown. The sequencing sample was made of Tregs from blood cultured with allogeneic cells. All receptors derive from a human donor in good health.

The chain joins TRBV18 to TRBJ1-6, with 10 bases lining up with TRBD1. With V trimmed by 0 bases and J by 2 bases, 13 bases remained unmatched. The CDR3 totals 21 residues. Germline CDR1 reads KGHSH; CDR2 reads LQKENI. The CDR3 spells CASSPPGQGGYLRPYNSPLHF. In nucleotides, the CDR3 is TGTGCCAGCTCACCACCAGGACAGGGGGGCTACTTAAGGCCCTATAATTCACCCCTCCACTTT.

The chain is built from TRBV6-5 and TRBJ2-1; TRBD2 might be the D (7 bases). Per the germline V gene, CDR1 is MNHEY and CDR2 is SVGAGI. CDR3 length: 15 residues. V shed 2 bases and J shed 6 bases, with 14 bases lying between them. Here the CDR3 reads CASSYEGGGLNEQFF. DNA of the CDR3: TGTGCCAGCAGTTACGAAGGCGGGGGCCTCAATGAGCAGTTCTTC.

V usage is TRBV5-6 and J usage is TRBJ2-5; D is uncertain. V was pared by 3 bases and J by 5 bases, with 11 bases between. Germline V CDR1 and CDR2: SGHDT, YYEEEE. The CDR3 spans 13 residues. CDR3 amino acids: CASSSKVGETQYF. CDR3 DNA sequence: TGTGCCAGCAGCTCTAAAGTAGGGGAGACCCAGTACTTC.

The rearrangement uses TRBV19 and TRBJ2-6; D is uncertain. Trimming stripped 2 bases from V and 0 bases from J, with 5 bases between. Germline CDR1 is LNHDA and CDR2 is SQIVND (reference sequence). The CDR3 extends over 15 amino acids. CDR3 DNA sequence: TGTGCCAGTAGTATACCCCCCTCTGGGGCCAACGTCCTGACTTTC. This codes for CASSIPPSGANVLTF.

The V gene is TRBV2, the J gene TRBJ1-6; 8 bases line up with TRBD1. V shed 7 bases and J 12 bases; nucleotides not matched to a gene: 11. Germline values: CDR1 SNHLY, CDR2 FYNNEI. The CDR3 has 14 residues. This CDR3 is CASTQTTGDEPLHF. The CDR3 nucleotides are TGTGCCAGCACCCAGACGACAGGGGATGAACCCCTCCACTTT.

The genes are TRBV27 and TRBJ2-7, with D perhaps matching TRBD1 (5 bases). This CDR3 region has 16 residues. Germline V lookup: CDR1 MNHEY, CDR2 SMNVEV (reference sequence). Trimming took 4 bases from V and 1 from J, leaving 17 bases between them. DNA for the CDR3: TGTGCCAGCAGTTCCACAGGTTCTTACCCGTCCTACGAGCAGTACTTC. Amino acid sequence: CASSSTGSYPSYEQYF.

The rearrangement joins TRBV10-3 to TRBJ2-1; 9 bases map to TRBD1. The CDR3 contains 15 residues. The germline V gene has CDR1 ENHRY and CDR2 SYGVKD. V lost 6 bases to trimming and J lost 1 base; unmatched junction nucleotides: 4. The CDR3 reads CAIRGQGWSYNEQFF. The CDR3 nucleotides are TGTGCCATCAGGGGACAGGGTTGGTCCTACAATGAGCAGTTCTTC.

The CDR3, as DNA: TGTGCCAGCAGCTTAGCAGCGGGGGGCCAGTACTTC. It encodes CASSLAAGGQYF. This chain joins TRBV13 and TRBJ2-5; 9 positions match TRBD2. Germline trimming cut 1 base from V and 10 bases from J; bases unmatched to any gene: 1. CDR3 length: 12 residues. Germline CDR1 reads PRHDT; CDR2 reads FYEKMQ (reference sequence).

The chain combines TRBV30 with TRBJ1-4; 10 bases are a match to TRBD1. Germline V lookup: CDR1 GTSNPN, CDR2 SVGIG (reference sequence). Trimming at V came to 0 bases and at J to 8 bases, leaving 3 bases not matched to a gene. The CDR3 totals 14 residues. The CDR3 region has the DNA TGTGCCTGGAGTGTAGACAGGGGGCGGGAAAAACTGTTTTTT. Translating it yields CAWSVDRGREKLFF.

The V gene is TRBV6-5, the J gene TRBJ2-7, with TRBD1 as a possible D gene (6 bases). The V end lost 1 base, the J end lost 1 base, and 8 bases lay between the germline ends. Germline V gene lookup returns CDR1 MNHEY and CDR2 SVGAGI. The CDR3 has 14 residues. CDR3 coding DNA: TGTGCCAGCAGTTACTTTGACAGGTCCTACGAGCAGTACTTC. Translating it yields CASSYFDRSYEQYF.

The chain has TRBV7-8 and TRBJ2-7; unclear D gene. The V end lost 3 bases, the J end lost 0 bases, and 9 bases lay between the germline ends. CDR3 length: 14 residues. Germline CDR1 is SGHVS and CDR2 is FQNEAQ. CDR3 coding DNA: TGTGCCAGCAGCTTCACCGGGTCCTCCTACGAGCAGTACTTC. It specifies CASSFTGSSYEQYF.

This sequence joins TRBV7-9 and TRBJ2-3; no definite D call. V was shortened by 0 bases and J by 4 bases, with 8 bases between the two germline ends. This CDR3 region has 14 residues. The V gene's germline CDR1 is SEHNR and CDR2 FQNEAQ (reference sequence). CDR3 region: CASSLALGPDTQYF. For the CDR3, the DNA is TGTGCCAGCAGCTTAGCGTTAGGACCAGATACGCAGTATTTT.

V and J are TRBV30 and TRBJ2-5, with no clear D. The CDR3 has 14 residues. The germline V gene encodes CDR1 GTSNPN and CDR2 SVGIG (reference sequence). Deletions cut 3 bases from V and 7 bases from J, with 18 bases between. The CDR3 nucleotides are TGTGCCTGGAGCCTTATAGTGGCTTCGCCGACCCAGTACTTC. It translates to CAWSLIVASPTQYF.

The CDR3 DNA follows: TGTGCCAGCAGCTTGGGAACAATGGACTTCACCGGGGAGCTGTTTTTT. It encodes CASSLGTMDFTGELFF. The V call is TRBV5-6, the J call TRBJ2-2, with D possibly TRBD2 on 5 matching bases. The length of the CDR3 is 16 residues. Germline CDR1 reads SGHDT; CDR2 reads YYEEEE. V gave up 0 bases and J gave up 4 bases, with 13 bases separating them.

The V gene is TRBV5-1, the J gene TRBJ1-1, with TRBD1 as a possible D gene (6 bases). CDR3 size: 15 residues. The germline CDR1 and CDR2 sequences are SGHRS and YFSETQ. V gave up 4 bases and J gave up 1 base, with 14 bases separating them. The CDR3 sequence is CASSPGALANTEAFF. DNA of the CDR3: TGCGCCAGCAGCCCGGGGGCACTTGCGAACACTGAAGCTTTCTTT.

V usage is TRBV19 and J usage is TRBJ2-2; 15 bases align to TRBD2. Germline loops: CDR1 LNHDA, CDR2 SQIVND (reference sequence). The V segment lost 4 bases and the J segment 4 bases; nucleotides outside the gene matches: 4. This CDR3 contains 17 residues. CDR3 amino acids: CASSTGTSGRRTGELFF. CDR3 DNA: TGTGCCAGTAGTACCGGGACTAGCGGGAGGCGCACCGGGGAGCTGTTTTTT.

The CDR3 loop reads CASSLIRTGIHEQYF. The CDR3 region has the DNA TGTGCCAGCAGCTTGATACGGACAGGGATCCACGAGCAGTACTTC. V usage is TRBV7-9 and J usage is TRBJ2-7; TRBD1 aligns across 8 bases. The trim removed 3 bases at V and 5 bases at J, leaving 9 bases unmatched. This CDR3 has 15 residues. Germline V gene data show CDR1 as SEHNR and CDR2 as FQNEAQ (reference sequence).

The CDR3 protein is CASSENSNYGYTF. In DNA, the CDR3 is TGTGCCAGCAGCGAAAACAGTAACTATGGCTACACCTTC. The chain links TRBV7-9 to TRBJ1-2, with D uncertain. Germline CDR1 reads SEHNR; CDR2 reads FQNEAQ (reference sequence). Trimming pared 5 bases from V and 1 base from J, leaving 8 bases between. The CDR3 has 13 residues.

The chain has TRBV6-4 and TRBJ1-1, with D possibly matching TRBD1 (5 bases). The CDR3 runs 13 residues. V gave up 3 bases and J gave up 0 bases, with 5 bases separating them. CDR1 is MRHNA, CDR2 SNTAGT, per germline. The CDR3 region has the DNA TGTGCCAGCAGTGAGGGGCTGAACACTGAAGCTTTCTTT. Residues: CASSEGLNTEAFF.

The V call is TRBV7-8, the J call TRBJ1-5, with no clear D. Germline V gene sequence: CDR1 SGHVS, CDR2 FQNEAQ. Trimming pared 5 bases from V and 5 bases from J, leaving 10 bases between. This CDR3 has 13 residues. For the CDR3, the DNA is TGTGCCAGCAGCCCGACGGGAGATCAGCCCCAGCATTTT. Amino acid sequence: CASSPTGDQPQHF.

The CDR3 protein is CASSLNRGNEQFF. Written as DNA, the CDR3 is TGCGCCAGCAGCTTGAACAGGGGAAATGAGCAGTTCTTC. The chain has TRBV5-1 and TRBJ2-1, with 7 bases that match TRBD1. V shed 1 base and J 7 bases; nucleotides not matched to a gene: 2. This CDR3 has 13 residues. CDR1 is SGHRS, CDR2 YFSETQ, per germline.

The chain recombines TRBV9 with TRBJ1-1; 9 bases fit TRBD1. The ends lost 0 bases at V and 3 bases at J; junction bases unmatched: 12. The CDR3 is made up of 18 amino acids. Looked up from germline, CDR1 is SGDLS and CDR2 is YYNGEE. CDR3 amino acids: CASSVVPGGRDRDTEAFF. CDR3 DNA sequence: TGTGCCAGCAGCGTAGTCCCAGGAGGCCGGGACAGGGACACTGAAGCTTTCTTT.

The chain joins TRBV9 to TRBJ2-3, with TRBD1 matching over 9 bases. Losses at the gene ends were 4 bases for V and 6 bases for J; bases not matched to a gene: 9. The CDR3 runs to 15 residues. Germline V lookup: CDR1 SGDLS, CDR2 YYNGEE. The CDR3 region is CASSFRDRVGDTQYF. DNA for the CDR3: TGTGCCAGCAGCTTTCGGGACAGGGTAGGGGATACGCAGTATTTT.

This rearrangement joins TRBV6-1 to TRBJ1-1; possible D gene TRBD1, 6 bases. The CDR3 has 14 amino acids. Trimming cost V 7 bases and J 4 bases, with 16 bases left between them. The germline V gene encodes CDR1 MNHNS and CDR2 SASEGT. CDR3 nucleotides: TGTGCCAGCACCCTCCCGGGGGCTGGCACTGAAGCTTTCTTT. It encodes CASTLPGAGTEAFF.

The chain links TRBV19 to TRBJ1-1; D gene ambiguous. Germline V CDR1 and CDR2: LNHDA, SQIVND (reference sequence). V was clipped by 3 bases and J by 3 bases, with 11 bases between them. This CDR3 is 14 amino acids long. CDR3 sequence (DNA): TGTGCCAGTAGTATGCGGTGGGTCGACACTGAAGCTTTCTTT. Translating it yields CASSMRWVDTEAFF.

V usage is TRBV6-1 and J usage is TRBJ2-7; D is unclear. The germline gives CDR1 MNHNS, CDR2 SASEGT. Deletions cut 2 bases from V and 2 bases from J, with 7 bases between. This CDR3 has 13 amino acids. As DNA, the CDR3 is TGTGCCAGCAGTGAACGGACGCCCTACGAGCAGTACTTC. This gives the protein CASSERTPYEQYF.